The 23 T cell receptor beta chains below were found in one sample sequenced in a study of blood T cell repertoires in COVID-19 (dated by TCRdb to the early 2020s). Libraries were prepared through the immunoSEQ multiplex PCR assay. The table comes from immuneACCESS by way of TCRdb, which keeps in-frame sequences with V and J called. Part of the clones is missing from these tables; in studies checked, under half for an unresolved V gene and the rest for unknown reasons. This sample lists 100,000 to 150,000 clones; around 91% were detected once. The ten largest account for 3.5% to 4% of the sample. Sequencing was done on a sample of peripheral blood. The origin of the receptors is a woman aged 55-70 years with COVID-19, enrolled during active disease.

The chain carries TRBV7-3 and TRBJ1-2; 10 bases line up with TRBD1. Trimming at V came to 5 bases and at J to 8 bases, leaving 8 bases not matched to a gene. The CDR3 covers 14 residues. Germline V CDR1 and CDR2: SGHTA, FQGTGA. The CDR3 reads CASSPSGTGVGYTF. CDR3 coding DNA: TGTGCCAGCAGCCCCTCCGGGACAGGGGTAGGCTACACCTTC. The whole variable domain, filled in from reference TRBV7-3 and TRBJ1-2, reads GAGVSQTPSNKVTEKGKYVELRCDPISGHTALYWYRQSLGQGPEFLIYFQGTGAADDSGLPNDRFFAVRPEGSVSTLKIQRTERGDSAVYLCASSPSGTGVGYTFGSGTRLTVV.

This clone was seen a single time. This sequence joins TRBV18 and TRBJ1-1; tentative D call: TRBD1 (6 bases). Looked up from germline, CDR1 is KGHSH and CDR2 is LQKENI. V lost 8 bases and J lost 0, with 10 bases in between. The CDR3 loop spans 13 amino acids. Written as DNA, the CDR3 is TGTGCCAGCCAGACAGGAATGAACACTGAAGCTTTCTTT. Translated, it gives CASQTGMNTEAFF.

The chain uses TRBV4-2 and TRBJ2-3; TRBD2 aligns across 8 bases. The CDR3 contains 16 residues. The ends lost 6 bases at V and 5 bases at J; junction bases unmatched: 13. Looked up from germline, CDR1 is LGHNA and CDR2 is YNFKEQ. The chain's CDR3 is CASRDRGGPRGDTQYF. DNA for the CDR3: TGTGCCAGCAGAGACCGGGGGGGGCCCCGGGGAGATACGCAGTATTTT.

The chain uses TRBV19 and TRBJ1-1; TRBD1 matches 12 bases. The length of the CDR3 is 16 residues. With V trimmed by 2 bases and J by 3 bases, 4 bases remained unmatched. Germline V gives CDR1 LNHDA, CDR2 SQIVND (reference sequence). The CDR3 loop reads CASSIRGQGAYTEAFF. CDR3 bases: TGTGCCAGTAGTATAAGGGGACAGGGGGCGTACACTGAAGCTTTCTTT.

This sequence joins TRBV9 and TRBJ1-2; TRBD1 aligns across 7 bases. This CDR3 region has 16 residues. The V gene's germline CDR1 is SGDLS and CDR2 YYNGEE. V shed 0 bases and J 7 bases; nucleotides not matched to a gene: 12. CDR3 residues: CASSVGVQGQQGGYTF. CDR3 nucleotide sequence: TGTGCCAGCAGCGTAGGGGTACAGGGGCAGCAAGGTGGCTACACCTTC. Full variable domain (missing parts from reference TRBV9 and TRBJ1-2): DSGVTQTPKHLITATGQRVTLRCSPRSGDLSVYWYQQSLDQGLQFLIQYYNGEERAKGNILERFSAQQFPDLHSELNLSSLELGDSALYFCASSVGVQGQQGGYTFGSGTRLTVV.

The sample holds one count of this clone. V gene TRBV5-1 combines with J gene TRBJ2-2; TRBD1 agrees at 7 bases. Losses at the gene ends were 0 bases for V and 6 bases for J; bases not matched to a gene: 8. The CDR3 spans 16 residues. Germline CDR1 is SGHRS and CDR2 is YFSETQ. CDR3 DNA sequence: TGCGCCAGCAGCTTGGGACAGGGTGTGAAGGCCGGGGAGCTGTTTTTT. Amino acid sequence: CASSLGQGVKAGELFF.

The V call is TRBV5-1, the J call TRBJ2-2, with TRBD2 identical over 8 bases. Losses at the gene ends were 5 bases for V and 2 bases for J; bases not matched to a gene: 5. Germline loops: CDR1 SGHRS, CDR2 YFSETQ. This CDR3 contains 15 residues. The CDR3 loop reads CASSSAGGNTGELFF. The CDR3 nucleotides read TGCGCCAGCAGTTCTGCGGGGGGCAACACCGGGGAGCTGTTTTTT.

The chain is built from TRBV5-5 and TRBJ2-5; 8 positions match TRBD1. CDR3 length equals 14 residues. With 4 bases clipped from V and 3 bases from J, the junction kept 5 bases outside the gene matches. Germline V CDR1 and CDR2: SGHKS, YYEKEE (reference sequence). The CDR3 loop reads CASSQGQVKETQYF. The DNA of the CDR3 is TGTGCCAGCAGCCAGGGACAGGTTAAAGAGACCCAGTACTTC.

The CDR3 reads CASSPWTGSTEAFF. The CDR3 DNA is TGTGCCAGTAGTCCCTGGACAGGGAGCACTGAAGCTTTCTTT. This chain uses TRBV19 with TRBJ1-1, with TRBD1 identical over 8 bases. The germline gives CDR1 LNHDA, CDR2 SQIVND (reference sequence). With 5 bases clipped from V and 4 bases from J, the junction kept 6 bases outside the gene matches. The CDR3 consists of 14 residues.

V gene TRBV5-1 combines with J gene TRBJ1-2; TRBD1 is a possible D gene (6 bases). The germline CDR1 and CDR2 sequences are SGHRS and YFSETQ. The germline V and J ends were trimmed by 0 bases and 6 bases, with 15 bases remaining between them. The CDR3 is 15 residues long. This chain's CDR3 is CASSLGWSQGHGYTF. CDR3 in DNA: TGCGCCAGCAGCTTGGGTTGGTCGCAGGGGCATGGCTACACCTTC.

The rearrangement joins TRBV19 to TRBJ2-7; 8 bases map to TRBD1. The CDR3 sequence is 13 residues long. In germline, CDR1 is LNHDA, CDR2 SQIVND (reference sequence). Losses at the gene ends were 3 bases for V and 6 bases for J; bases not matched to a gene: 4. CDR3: CASSMTQGGEQYF. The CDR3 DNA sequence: TGTGCCAGTAGTATGACACAGGGGGGCGAGCAGTACTTC.

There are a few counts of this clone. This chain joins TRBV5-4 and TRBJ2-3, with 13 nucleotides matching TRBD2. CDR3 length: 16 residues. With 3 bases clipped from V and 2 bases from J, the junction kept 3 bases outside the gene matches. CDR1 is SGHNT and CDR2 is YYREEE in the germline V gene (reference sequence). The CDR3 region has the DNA TGTGCCAGCAGCTCGACTAGCGGGGGGACCACAGATACGCAGTATTTT. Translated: CASSSTSGGTTDTQYF.

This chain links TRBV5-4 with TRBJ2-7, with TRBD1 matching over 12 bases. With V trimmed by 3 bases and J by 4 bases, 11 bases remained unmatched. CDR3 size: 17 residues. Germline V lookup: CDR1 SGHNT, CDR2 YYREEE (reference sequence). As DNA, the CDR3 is TGTGCCAGCAGCTCTGGCCCCGGGACAGGGGGCAGTTACGAGCAGTACTTC. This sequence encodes CASSSGPGTGGSYEQYF. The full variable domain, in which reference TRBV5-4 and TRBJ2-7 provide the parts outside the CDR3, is ETGVTQSPTHLIKTRGQQVTLRCSSQSGHNTVSWYQQALGQGPQFIFQYYREEENGRGNFPPRFSGLQFPNYSSELNVNALELDDSALYLCASSSGPGTGGSYEQYFGPGTRLTVT.

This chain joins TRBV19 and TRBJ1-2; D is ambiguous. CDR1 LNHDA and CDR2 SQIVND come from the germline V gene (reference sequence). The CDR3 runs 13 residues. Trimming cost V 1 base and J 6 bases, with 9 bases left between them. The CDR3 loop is CASSIGRRNGYTF. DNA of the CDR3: TGTGCCAGTAGTATAGGAAGGAGGAATGGCTACACCTTC. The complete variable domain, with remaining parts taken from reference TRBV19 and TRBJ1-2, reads DGGITQSPKYLFRKEGQNVTLSCEQNLNHDAMYWYRQDPGQGLRLIYYSQIVNDFQKGDIAEGYSVSREKKESFPLTVTSAQKNPTAFYLCASSIGRRNGYTFGSGTRLTVV.

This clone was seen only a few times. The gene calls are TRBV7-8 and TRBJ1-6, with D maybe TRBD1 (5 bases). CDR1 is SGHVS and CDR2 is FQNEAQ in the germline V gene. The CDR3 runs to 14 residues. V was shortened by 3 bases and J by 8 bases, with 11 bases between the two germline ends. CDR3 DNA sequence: TGTGCCAGCAGCTTGGGGGGAGGCGATTCACCCCTCCACTTT. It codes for CASSLGGGDSPLHF.

CDR3 region: CASSFDRNNSPLHF. CDR3 in DNA: TGTGCCAGCAGCTTCGACAGAAATAATTCACCCCTCCACTTT. V gene TRBV5-6 combines with J gene TRBJ1-6; tentatively, D is TRBD1 (5 bases). The CDR3 loop spans 14 amino acids. Trimming cost V 2 bases and J 5 bases, with 8 bases left between them. In germline, CDR1 is SGHDT, CDR2 YYEEEE.

CDR3 DNA: TGTGCCAGCAGCGTAGGAACGGGGGGGCGTGGCACCGGGGAGCTGTTTTTT. The encoded protein is CASSVGTGGRGTGELFF. This rearrangement joins TRBV9 to TRBJ2-2; 8 bases map to TRBD2. The ends lost 0 bases at V and 4 bases at J; junction bases unmatched: 8. The germline CDR1 and CDR2 sequences are SGDLS and YYNGEE. This CDR3 comprises 17 residues.

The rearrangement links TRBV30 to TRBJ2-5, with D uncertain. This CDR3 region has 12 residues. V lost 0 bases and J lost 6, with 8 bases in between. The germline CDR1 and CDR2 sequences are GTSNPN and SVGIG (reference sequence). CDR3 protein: CAWSVFSKTQYF. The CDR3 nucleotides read TGTGCCTGGAGTGTATTTTCTAAGACCCAGTACTTC. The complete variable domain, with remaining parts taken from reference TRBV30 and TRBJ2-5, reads SQTIHQWPATLVQPVGSPLSLECTVEGTSNPNLYWYRQAAGRGLQLLFYSVGIGQISSEVPQNLSASRPQDRQFILSSKKLLLSDSGFYLCAWSVFSKTQYFGPGTRLLVL.

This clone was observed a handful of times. The chain's CDR3 is CASSVNRGSAYNSPLHF. In DNA form, the CDR3 reads TGTGCCAGCAGTGTAAACAGGGGAAGCGCCTATAATTCACCCCTCCACTTT. The chain combines TRBV6-1 with TRBJ1-6, with 7 bases that match TRBD1. Germline V lookup: CDR1 MNHNS, CDR2 SASEGT. The length of the CDR3 is 17 residues. The J segment lost 2 bases and the V segment lost 4 bases, leaving 8 bases of the junction unmatched.

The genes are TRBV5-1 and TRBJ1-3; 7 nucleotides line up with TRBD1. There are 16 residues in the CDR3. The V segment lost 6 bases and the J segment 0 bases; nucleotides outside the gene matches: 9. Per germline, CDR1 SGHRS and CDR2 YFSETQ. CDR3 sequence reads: CASTPGTVSSGNTIYF. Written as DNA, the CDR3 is TGCGCCAGCACCCCCGGGACAGTGAGCTCTGGAAACACCATATATTTT. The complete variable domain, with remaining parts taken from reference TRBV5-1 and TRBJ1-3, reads KAGVTQTPRYLIKTRGQQVTLSCSPISGHRSVSWYQQTPGQGLQFLFEYFSETQRNKGNFPGRFSGRQFSNSRSEMNVSTLELGDSALYLCASTPGTVSSGNTIYFGEGSWLTVV.

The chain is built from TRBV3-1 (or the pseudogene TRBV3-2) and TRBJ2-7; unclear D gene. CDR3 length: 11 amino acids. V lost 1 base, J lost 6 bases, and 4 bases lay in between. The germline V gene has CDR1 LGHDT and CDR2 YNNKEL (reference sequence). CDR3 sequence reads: CASSQVSEQYF. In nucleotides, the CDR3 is TGTGCCAGCAGCCAAGTCTCCGAGCAGTACTTC.

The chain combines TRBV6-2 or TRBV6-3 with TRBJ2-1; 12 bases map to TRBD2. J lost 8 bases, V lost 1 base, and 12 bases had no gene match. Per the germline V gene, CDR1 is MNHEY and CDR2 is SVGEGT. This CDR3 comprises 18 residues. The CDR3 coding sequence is TGTGCCAGCAGTTACTTCATCGGCACTAGCGGGGGGTGGGATGAGCAGTTCTTC. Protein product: CASSYFIGTSGGWDEQFF.

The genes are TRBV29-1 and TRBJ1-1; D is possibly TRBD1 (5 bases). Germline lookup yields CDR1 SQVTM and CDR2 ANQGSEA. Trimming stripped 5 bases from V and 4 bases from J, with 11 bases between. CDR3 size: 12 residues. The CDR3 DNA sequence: TGCAGCGTTCGCCCGACAGCCACTGAAGCTTTCTTT. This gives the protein CSVRPTATEAFF.